These 18 T cell receptor beta chains originate from one sample sequenced in a study of cytomegalovirus exposure and HLA in healthy donors (dated by TCRdb to about 2017). The library was prepared using the immunoSEQ multiplex PCR assay. The multiplex PCR relied on a mix of 60 forward primers for TCR Vbeta segments and 13 reverse primers for TCR Jbeta segments. TCRdb re-hosts the immuneACCESS table, in-frame sequences only. Its copies lack some clones; in the studies checked, an unresolved V gene accounts for under half of them, and the cause for the rest is not known. This sample's table has entries for approximately 46,000 clones. Jointly, the top ten make up more than 8% of the sample. Sequencing was carried out using PBMCs. The receptors were gathered from a male donor in good health and CMV-seronegative.

This chain connects TRBV11-3 to TRBJ2-1, with TRBD2 identical over 12 bases. CDR1 is SGHNT and CDR2 is YENEEA in the germline V gene. V shed 3 bases, J shed 7 bases, and the junction held 4 bases outside the gene matches. The CDR3 sequence is 15 residues long. The CDR3 loop is CASSFGLAGGNEQFF. The CDR3 nucleotides are TGTGCCAGCAGCTTTGGCCTAGCGGGAGGGAATGAGCAGTTCTTC.

This chain connects TRBV30 to TRBJ2-5, with D possibly TRBD2 on 5 matching bases. The CDR3 consists of 14 residues. V was trimmed by 4 bases and J by 2 bases, leaving 14 bases between them. Germline CDR1 GTSNPN, CDR2 SVGIG (reference sequence). As DNA, the CDR3 is TGTGCCTGGAATCCGGGGATCTCTCAAGAGACCCAGTACTTC. This gives the protein CAWNPGISQETQYF. Based on the CDR3 plus reference TRBV30 and TRBJ2-5, the full variable domain is SQTIHQWPATLVQPVGSPLSLECTVEGTSNPNLYWYRQAAGRGLQLLFYSVGIGQISSEVPQNLSASRPQDRQFILSSKKLLLSDSGFYLCAWNPGISQETQYFGPGTRLLVL.

The V call is TRBV7-6, the J call TRBJ2-5; 9 positions match TRBD2. The trim removed 1 base at V and 2 bases at J, leaving 8 bases unmatched. The CDR3 has 17 amino acids. The germline gives CDR1 SGHVS, CDR2 FNYEAQ. CDR3: CASSLGGGRAKQETQYF. In DNA, the CDR3 is TGTGCCAGCAGCTTAGGAGGCGGGAGGGCCAAACAAGAGACCCAGTACTTC. Full variable domain (remainder filled in from reference TRBV7-6 and TRBJ2-5): GAGVSQSPRYKVTKRGQDVALRCDPISGHVSLYWYRQALGQGPEFLTYFNYEAQQDKSGLPNDRFSAERPEGSISTLTIQRTEQRDSAMYRCASSLGGGRAKQETQYFGPGTRLLVL.

V is TRBV7-9 and J is TRBJ1-2; D ambiguous. CDR1 and CDR2 from the germline V gene are SEHNR and FQNEAQ (reference sequence). CDR3 length: 13 amino acids. V was cut by 10 bases and J by 2 bases, with 14 bases left in between. CDR3 amino acids: CATGRDANYGYTF. As DNA, the CDR3 is TGTGCCACCGGGAGGGATGCAAACTATGGCTACACCTTC. Complete variable domain (other parts from reference TRBV7-9 and TRBJ1-2): DTGVSQNPRHKITKRGQNVTFRCDPISEHNRLYWYRQTLGQGPEFLTYFQNEAQLEKSRLLSDRFSAERPKGSFSTLEIQRTEQGDSAMYLCATGRDANYGYTFGSGTRLTVV.

This sequence joins TRBV19 and TRBJ2-1, with a possible D match to TRBD1 (6 bases). Trimming removed 4 bases at V and 2 bases at J, with 12 bases between. This CDR3 spans 15 amino acids. Germline CDR1 is LNHDA and CDR2 is SQIVND (reference sequence). The CDR3 region is CASSTGVEAYNEQFF. The CDR3 DNA reads as TGTGCCAGTAGTACAGGGGTTGAGGCCTACAATGAGCAGTTCTTC.

The CDR3 DNA reads TGTGCCAGCAGATCTCCTACAAGCGGAGTACGGGGGAATACGCAGTATTTT. The encoded protein is CASRSPTSGVRGNTQYF. The chain is built from TRBV5-8 and TRBJ2-3; possible D gene TRBD2, 6 bases. Trimming left V 5 bases short and J 7 bases short, with 26 bases between. The CDR3 sequence is 17 residues long. Germline CDR1 is SGHTS and CDR2 is YDEGEE.

The V call is TRBV29-1, the J call TRBJ2-1; TRBD2 agrees at 8 bases. CDR1 and CDR2 (germline): SQVTM, ANQGSEA. CDR3 length: 13 residues. The ends lost 6 bases at V and 7 bases at J; junction bases unmatched: 8. This chain's CDR3 is CSVSSGSSNEQFF. CDR3 nucleotide sequence: TGCAGCGTATCGAGCGGGAGCTCGAATGAGCAGTTCTTC.

The V and J genes are TRBV4-1 and TRBJ2-1, with TRBD2 identical over 7 bases. The CDR3 runs 15 residues. V trimming: 6 bases; J trimming: 6 bases; junction bases outside the gene matches: 11. Germline V gene data show CDR1 as MGHRA and CDR2 as YSYEKL. The CDR3 DNA sequence: TGCGCCAGCAGTTCACGTCTAGGGGAGGGCAATGAGCAGTTCTTC. This gives the protein CASSSRLGEGNEQFF.

The gene calls are TRBV28 and TRBJ1-5; tentatively, D is TRBD1 (5 bases). V was clipped by 3 bases and J by 5 bases, with 8 bases between them. The CDR3 is 13 residues long. Germline V gene sequence: CDR1 MDHEN, CDR2 SYDVKM. The CDR3 DNA reads as TGTGCCAGCAGTTTGACAGCTCATCAGCCCCAGCATTTT. This encodes CASSLTAHQPQHF.

V usage is TRBV7-2 and J usage is TRBJ2-7; tentatively, D is TRBD2 (6 bases). Germline V gene sequence: CDR1 SGHTA, CDR2 FQGNSA. Trimming pared 5 bases from V and 1 base from J, leaving 12 bases between. This CDR3 has 14 amino acids. The CDR3 sequence: CASSQTSSSYEQYF. The DNA for the CDR3 is TGTGCCAGCAGCCAAACTAGCAGTTCCTACGAGCAGTACTTC.

This chain uses TRBV5-4 with TRBJ2-5, with 8 bases fitting TRBD1. J lost 4 bases, V lost 4 bases, and 6 bases had no gene match. Germline V lookup: CDR1 SGHNT, CDR2 YYREEE (reference sequence). The CDR3 is 14 amino acids. The CDR3 region is CASSPTGEGETQYF. The CDR3 DNA is TGTGCCAGCAGCCCGACAGGGGAAGGAGAGACCCAGTACTTC.

The CDR3 DNA reads TGTGCCAGCAGCCGCCTCGGGACAGGGGAAGAGACCCAGTACTTC. This sequence encodes CASSRLGTGEETQYF. The V and J genes are TRBV13 and TRBJ2-5; 10 positions agree with TRBD1. The V gene end was trimmed by 5 bases and the J gene end by 3 bases; junction bases not matched to a gene: 6. This CDR3 has 15 residues. Germline CDR1 reads PRHDT; CDR2 reads FYEKMQ (reference sequence). The variable domain in full, with the rest retrieved from reference TRBV13 and TRBJ2-5, is AAGVIQSPRHLIKEKRETATLKCYPIPRHDTVYWYQQGPGQDPQFLISFYEKMQSDKGSIPDRFSAQQFSDYHSELNMSSLELGDSALYFCASSRLGTGEETQYFGPGTRLLVL.

The chain couples TRBV1 to TRBJ2-7; the table assigns TRBD2, which was not confirmed against the DNA. TRBV1 is assigned pseudogene status. The length of the CDR3 is 16 residues. CDR3 bases: TGCACCAGCAGCCAAGTAGAGGGACTACGAACCTACGAGCAGTACTTC. Its translation: CTSSQVEGLRTYEQYF.

The chain carries TRBV28 and TRBJ2-2; TRBD2 matches 8 bases. The CDR3 extends over 15 amino acids. Trimming took 1 base from V and 5 from J; bases not matched to a gene: 3. Per germline, CDR1 MDHEN and CDR2 SYDVKM. The chain's CDR3 is CASSLYPGGTGELFF. CDR3 nucleotides: TGTGCCAGCAGTTTATATCCGGGAGGGACCGGGGAGCTGTTTTTT.

The CDR3 region is CASSRISSGSETQYF. CDR3 coding DNA: TGTGCCAGCAGCCGCATCTCTAGCGGGAGTGAGACCCAGTACTTC. V is TRBV14 and J is TRBJ2-5; 10 bases match TRBD2. V shed 4 bases, J shed 5 bases, and the junction held 7 bases outside the gene matches. This CDR3 is built from 15 residues. Germline V gene sequence: CDR1 SGHDN, CDR2 FVKESK. Variable domain in full (rest from reference TRBV14 and TRBJ2-5): EAGVTQFPSHSVIEKGQTVTLRCDPISGHDNLYWYRRVMGKEIKFLLHFVKESKQDESGMPNNRFLAERTGGTYSTLKVQPAELEDSGVYFCASSRISSGSETQYFGPGTRLLVL.

The rearrangement joins TRBV7-9 to TRBJ2-4; D not certain. Germline CDR1 reads SEHNR; CDR2 reads FQNEAQ (reference sequence). The V end lost 0 bases, the J end lost 0 bases, and 9 bases lay between the germline ends. The CDR3 consists of 16 residues. The CDR3 protein is CASSLAKTLAKNIQYF. CDR3 nucleotide sequence: TGTGCCAGCAGCTTAGCGAAGACTTTAGCCAAAAACATTCAGTACTTC.

V and J are TRBV13 and TRBJ2-3, with a possible D match to TRBD2 (6 bases). The germline gives CDR1 PRHDT, CDR2 FYEKMQ (reference sequence). V lost 5 bases and J lost 0, with 9 bases in between. The CDR3 totals 14 residues. The CDR3, as DNA: TGTGCCAGCAGCGCAGGACTAAGCACAGATACGCAGTATTTT. It is translated as CASSAGLSTDTQYF.

The genes are TRBV5-3 and TRBJ1-1; 7 nucleotides match TRBD1. TRBV5-3 is an open reading frame whose function is uncertain. The J segment lost 10 bases and the V segment lost 4 bases, leaving 13 bases of the junction unmatched. This CDR3 spans 14 amino acids. The CDR3 region is CARSNQTGWGRAFF. The CDR3 region has the DNA TGTGCCAGAAGCAACCAGACAGGGTGGGGAAGAGCTTTCTTT.